The clone carrying this T cell receptor (beta chain) was recorded at least ten times. Antigen: not known. Quantitative 5'-RACE with molecular barcodes was used to make the TCR beta libraries. TCRdb used MiXCR to reprocess the 5' RACE reads, holding one entry per CDR3 protein. The data contain a few hundred thousand distinct CDR3 sequences, roughly 13% of them singletons. This specimen belongs to a study of CD8 T cells in ankylosing spondylitis. This CDR3 is built from 14 residues. Trimming stripped 3 bases from V and 6 bases from J, with 12 bases between. Study results and caveats: The study identified a TCR beta motif of under ten highly homologous variants that appeared characteristic of ankylosing spondylitis blood. Matched ankylosing spondylitis synovial fluid reportedly contained a significantly enriched population of disease-linked clones. Relatively scarce in peripheral blood, disease-linked clones were CD8+.

The sequenced sample consisted of blood, either unsorted or a sorted T cell fraction (not recorded which). This chain uses TRBV12-3 or TRBV12-4 with TRBJ1-3; tentative D call: TRBD1 (6 bases). This sequence was found in a male donor with ankylosing spondylitis. CDR3 amino acids: CASSFTGRTNTIYF. The CDR3 nucleotides read TGTGCCAGCAGTTTTACAGGGCGAACAAACACCATATATTTT.